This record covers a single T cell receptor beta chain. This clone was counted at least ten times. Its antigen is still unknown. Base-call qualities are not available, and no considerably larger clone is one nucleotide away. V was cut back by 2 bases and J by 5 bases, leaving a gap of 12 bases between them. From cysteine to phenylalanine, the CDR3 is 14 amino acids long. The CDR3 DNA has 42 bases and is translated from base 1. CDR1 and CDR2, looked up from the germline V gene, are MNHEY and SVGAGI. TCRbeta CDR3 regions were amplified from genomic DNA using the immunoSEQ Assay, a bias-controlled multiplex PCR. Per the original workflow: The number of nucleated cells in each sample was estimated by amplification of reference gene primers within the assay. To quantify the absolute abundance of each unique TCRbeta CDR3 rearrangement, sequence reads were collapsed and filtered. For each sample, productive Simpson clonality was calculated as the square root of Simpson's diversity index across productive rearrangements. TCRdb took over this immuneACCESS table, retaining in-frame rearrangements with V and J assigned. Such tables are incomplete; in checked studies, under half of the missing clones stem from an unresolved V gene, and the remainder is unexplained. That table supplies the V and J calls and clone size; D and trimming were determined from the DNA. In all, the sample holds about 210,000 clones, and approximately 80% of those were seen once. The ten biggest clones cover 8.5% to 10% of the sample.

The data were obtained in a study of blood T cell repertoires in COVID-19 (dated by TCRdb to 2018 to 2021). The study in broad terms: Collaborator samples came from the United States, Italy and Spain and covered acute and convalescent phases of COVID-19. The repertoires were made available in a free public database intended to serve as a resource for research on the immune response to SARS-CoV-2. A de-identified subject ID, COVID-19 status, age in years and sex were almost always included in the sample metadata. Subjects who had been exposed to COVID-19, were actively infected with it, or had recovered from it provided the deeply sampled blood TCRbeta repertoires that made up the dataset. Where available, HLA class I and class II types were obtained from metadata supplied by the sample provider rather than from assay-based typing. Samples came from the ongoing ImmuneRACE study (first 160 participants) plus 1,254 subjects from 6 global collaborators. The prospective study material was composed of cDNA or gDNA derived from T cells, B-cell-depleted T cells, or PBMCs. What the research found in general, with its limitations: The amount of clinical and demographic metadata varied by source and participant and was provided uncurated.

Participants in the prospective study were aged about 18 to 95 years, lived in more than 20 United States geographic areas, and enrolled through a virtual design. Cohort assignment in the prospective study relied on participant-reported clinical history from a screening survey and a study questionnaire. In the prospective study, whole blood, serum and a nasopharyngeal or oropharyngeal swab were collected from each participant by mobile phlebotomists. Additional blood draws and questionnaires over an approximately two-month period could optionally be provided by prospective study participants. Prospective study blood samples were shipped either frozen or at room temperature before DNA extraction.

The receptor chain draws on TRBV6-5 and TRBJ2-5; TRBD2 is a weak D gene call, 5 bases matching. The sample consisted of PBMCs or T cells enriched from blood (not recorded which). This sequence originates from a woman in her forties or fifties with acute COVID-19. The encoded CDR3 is CASSYTEALETQYF. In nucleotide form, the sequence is TGTGCCAGCAGTTACACGGAGGCTTTGGAGACCCAGTACTTC.